The T cell receptor beta chain described here comes from a study of blood T cell repertoires in COVID-19. In the study overall: Sites across the United States, Italy and Spain contributed samples from acute and convalescent COVID-19. The cDNA or gDNA used as material had been derived from T cells, B-cell-depleted T cells, or PBMCs.

Under the authors' procedure: Estimates of nucleated cell counts were drawn from the amplification of reference gene primers. Clones were sequenced by immunoSEQ multiplex PCR, and TCRdb holds only the in-frame ones, with some missing. The DNA gave D and trimming, while V, J and clone size come from that table. This sample has a few hundred thousand clones, with approximately 83% found just once. The J segment lost 5 bases and the V segment lost 6 bases, leaving 9 bases of the junction unmatched. This CDR3 has 15 amino acids. The germline gives CDR1 MDHEN, CDR2 SYDVKM. The clonotype originates from a woman aged 60-75 years with acute or convalescent COVID-19. The chain has TRBV28 and TRBJ2-5; TRBD2 agrees at 10 bases. The sample was peripheral blood. CDR3 in DNA: TGTGCCAGCAGCCTTGGGACTAGCGACTGGGAGACCCAGTACTTC. Translating gives CASSLGTSDWETQYF.